This TCR beta chain was retrieved from a study of persistence of HIV-infected CD4 T cells. The wider study: Up to about 200 mL blood was drawn at multiple time points; two donors had single-time leukapheresis. Study conclusions and caveats: Compared with CD3/CD28-stimulated cells, CMV- and Gag-responding cells showed lower TCRbeta richness.

The immunoSEQ assay was version 4, run in survey mode. Measured with immunoSEQ multiplex PCR; TCRdb has only the in-frame clones, and not every one. The repertoire consists of around 8,000 clones, with less than 70% occurring once and the leading ten covering over 15%. The stimulus was lysate of CMV-infected fibroblasts, about 10 ug/mL. Sorting selected CD4+ T cells upregulating both CD40 ligand and CD69. For at least 4 years, plasma HIV-1 RNA was undetectable (<50 copies/mL). The length of the CDR3 is 14 residues. V lost 3 bases and J lost 2; bases outside the gene matches: 5. Germline values: CDR1 GTSNPN, CDR2 SVGIG (reference sequence). A remark on this clone: No antigen is known for it.

This clonotype was obtained from an adult man with HIV who was CMV-seropositive. This sequence joins TRBV30 and TRBJ1-2, with 8 bases lining up with TRBD1. This material consisted of CD4+ T cells sorted from PBMCs after approximately 19-hour stimulation, taken from a patient who received antiretroviral therapy. The CDR3 DNA sequence: TGTGCCTGGAGGAGACAGGGGACCAACTATGGCTACACCTTC. Protein product: CAWRRQGTNYGYTF.